The present T cell receptor (beta chain) was sequenced within a study of OX40 agonist ivuxolimab in advanced cancers. As for the study more broadly: Ivuxolimab was an agonistic, fully human IgG2 monoclonal antibody directed against OX40 (CD134), a costimulatory receptor. Peripheral TCRbeta sequencing was intended to test whether TCR sequence diversity was altered and clonal T-cell expansion was caused by ivuxolimab. Patients were allowed to have had prior anti-PD-1, anti-PD-L1 or anti-CTLA-4 therapy, and approximately 40% of the dose-escalation patients had previously received checkpoint inhibitors. Partial responses were achieved by three dose-escalation patients, of whom one had hepatocellular carcinoma and two had cutaneous melanoma. Of the approximately 50 dose-escalation patients, hepatocellular carcinoma was present in approximately 20, melanoma in around 15, renal cell carcinoma in 9 and head and neck cancer in 9. The paper reports the monotherapy dose-escalation portion (N of about 50 patients) of the phase I ivuxolimab trial. The dose-escalation cohort was roughly 83% male with a mean age of approximately 60 years, ranging from roughly 20 to 80. Intravenous ivuxolimab was administered to patients every 2 weeks at six dose levels: 0.01, 0.1, 0.3, 1.5, 3 and 10 mg/kg.

Overall results and qualifications from the work: After ivuxolimab, more expanded clones were found on average in CD8+ T cells than in CD4+ T cells. Which antigens the clonally expanded peripheral T cells were specific for was not determined. At doses of 0.1 to 3.0 mg/kg, clonal expansion of both CD4+ and CD8+ T cells in blood was seen between baseline and week 6. Partial responders in the 0.1-3.0 mg/kg groups had among the lowest normalized peripheral clonal expansion, especially among CD8+ T cells. Low levels of normalized T-cell clonal expansion were also seen in some nonresponding patients.

A note on this clone: The target of this receptor is not known. No base quality values were provided; no much bigger clone lies one nucleotide off.

Genomic DNA was extracted from sorted cells for sequencing of the TCRbeta CDR3 region. TCRbeta CDR3 regions were sequenced using the immunoSEQ Assay. Drawn from immuneACCESS, this table holds only the in-frame rearrangements with V and J called that TCRdb kept. Clones are partly lost; checked studies trace under half to an unresolved V gene and leave the rest unexplained. Counted in this sample were 55,000 to 70,000 clones; about 82% of them appeared once. 2.6% of the sample comes from the top ten. The trial excluded patients who had a history of autoimmune disease or were on systemic immunosuppression. Peripheral blood for TCR sequencing was collected from all dose cohorts at baseline, on cycle 4 day 1, and on cycle 7 day 1. The samples were drawn from a first-in-human, open-label, multicenter phase I dose-escalation trial of ivuxolimab. The trial enrolled adults with locally advanced or metastatic head and neck squamous cell, hepatocellular, melanoma or renal cell carcinoma. Before TCR sequencing, CD4+ T cells and CD8+ T cells were sorted from peripheral blood as separate populations.

Inclusive of the bounding cysteine and phenylalanine, the CDR3 is 15 residues long. CDR3 DNA only is kept here, 45 bases in frame from base 1. At the junction V is shortened by 3 bases and J by 2 bases; bases outside the gene matches: 4. According to the germline V gene, CDR1 reads SGHTA and CDR2 reads FQGTGA. The TCR comes from an adult with an advanced solid tumor such as melanoma, head and neck, liver or kidney cancer. The sequence is built from TRBV7-3 and TRBJ2-3, and 8 junctional nucleotides match TRBD1. Sequenced here: CD4+ or CD8+ T cells sorted from blood, sampled in a trial of the OX40 agonist ivuxolimab. The CDR3 sequence is CASSFQGAITDTQYF. At the DNA level, the sequence is TGTGCCAGCAGCTTTCAGGGGGCGATCACAGATACGCAGTATTTT.